The 12 T cell receptor beta chains presented below share a single source sample, sequenced in a study of T cells in Graves' hyperthyroidism and ophthalmopathy. Amplification targeted TCR beta CDR3 regions from RNA transcripts. The HTBI primer set was used in a first-round RT-PCR of the TCR CDR3. In TCRdb, the multiplex PCR reads were re-called with MiXCR into one record per CDR3 protein. Altogether roughly 500,000 distinct CDR3 sequences are present, approximately 23% being singletons, with the ten largest covering about 53%. Sequenced: blood. These TCRs come from a woman in her seventies with Graves' ophthalmopathy.

This chain joins TRBV9 and TRBJ1-3, with TRBD1 as a possible D gene (5 bases). CDR1 is SGDLS, CDR2 YYNGEE, per germline. V gave up 4 bases and J gave up 4 bases, with 18 bases separating them. This CDR3 region has 16 residues. Written as DNA, the CDR3 is TGTGCCAGCAGCCCTCGGTGGGGGAGGGCAGGAAACACCATATATTTT. Translating gives CASSPRWGRAGNTIYF.

This clonotype was found many times. The chain links TRBV11-1 to TRBJ2-1; 8 bases line up with TRBD1. V shed 1 base, J shed 10 bases, and the junction held 9 bases outside the gene matches. This CDR3 has 15 residues. Germline lookup yields CDR1 SGHAT and CDR2 FQDESV (reference sequence). DNA of the CDR3: TGTGCCAGCAGCTTAGAAGGACAGGGTGTTGGGGAGCAGTTCTTC. Protein: CASSLEGQGVGEQFF.

The J gene is TRBJ1-2, the V gene TRBV4-2, with TRBD1 matching 10 bases. With V trimmed by 1 base and J by 4 bases, 6 bases remained unmatched. Looked up from germline, CDR1 is LGHNA and CDR2 is YNFKEQ. The CDR3 runs to 16 residues. The CDR3 DNA follows: TGTGCCAGCAGCCAAGCGGGACAGGGGCTAGGCTATGGCTACACCTTC. Encoded protein: CASSQAGQGLGYGYTF.

The chain is built from TRBV9 and TRBJ1-2; TRBD1 might be the D (6 bases). The germline V and J ends were trimmed by 0 bases and 5 bases, with 11 bases remaining between them. The CDR3 contains 14 residues. Germline values: CDR1 SGDLS, CDR2 YYNGEE. The CDR3 loop is CASSVGGGPYGYTF. In nucleotides, the CDR3 is TGTGCCAGCAGCGTAGGAGGGGGGCCGTATGGCTACACCTTC.

This clonotype was recorded at least ten times. This chain uses TRBV11-2 with TRBJ1-5, with D perhaps matching TRBD1 (5 bases). This CDR3 has 13 amino acids. V gave up 5 bases and J gave up 6 bases, with 11 bases separating them. CDR1 is SGHAT, CDR2 FQNNGV, per germline. CDR3 residues: CASSEGERQPQHF. CDR3 sequence (DNA): TGTGCCAGCAGCGAAGGGGAGCGTCAGCCCCAGCATTTT.

The gene calls are TRBV28 and TRBJ1-5; the D is unclear. The CDR3 consists of 16 residues. Looked up from germline, CDR1 is MDHEN and CDR2 is SYDVKM. V shed 7 bases and J shed 1 base, with 17 bases lying between them. CDR3 sequence: CASTLLRTESNQPQHF. CDR3 nucleotide sequence: TGTGCCAGCACGCTACTCAGGACGGAGAGCAATCAGCCCCAGCATTTT. The full variable domain, in which reference TRBV28 and TRBJ1-5 provide the parts outside the CDR3, is DVKVTQSSRYLVKRTGEKVFLECVQDMDHENMFWYRQDPGLGLRLIYFSYDVKMKEKGDIPEGYSVSREKKERFSLILESASTNQTSMYLCASTLLRTESNQPQHFGDGTRLSIL.

In the case of this clonotype: Being one base from a much bigger clone, this may be a read error. The CDR3 here is CASRGLATHSDTQYF. CDR3 DNA sequence: TGTGCCAGCAGAGGGCTAGCCACTCATTCAGATACGCAGTATTTT. The rearrangement links TRBV2 to TRBJ2-3, with D possibly being TRBD2 (5 bases). Germline CDR1 reads SNHLY; CDR2 reads FYNNEI. V lost 6 bases, J lost 4 bases, and 17 bases lay in between. This CDR3 region has 15 residues.

J is TRBJ2-5 and V is TRBV3-1; D ambiguous. Germline V gene sequence: CDR1 LGHDT, CDR2 YNNKEL (reference sequence). Trimming pared 0 bases from V and 2 bases from J, leaving 10 bases between. This CDR3 contains 15 residues. DNA of the CDR3: TGTGCCAGCAGCCAAGATTTGGTTTCGCAAGAGACCCAGTACTTC. It translates to CASSQDLVSQETQYF.

Many counts were recorded for this clonotype. J is TRBJ2-7 and V is TRBV5-6; 7 positions match TRBD1. The V segment lost 5 bases and the J segment 3 bases; nucleotides outside the gene matches: 8. This CDR3 has 14 residues. Per the germline V gene, CDR1 is SGHDT and CDR2 is YYEEEE. CDR3 loop: CASRPNRGFYEQYF. As DNA, the CDR3 is TGTGCCAGCAGACCCAACAGGGGATTCTACGAGCAGTACTTC.

V usage is TRBV4-1 and J usage is TRBJ2-7; tentative D call: TRBD1 (6 bases). Germline loops: CDR1 MGHRA, CDR2 YSYEKL. V was trimmed by 4 bases and J by 3 bases, leaving 16 bases between them. This CDR3 region has 15 residues. CDR3 nucleotide sequence: TGCGCCAGCAGCCTCGTACAGGGAGAGGGCTACGAGCAGTACTTC. This translates into CASSLVQGEGYEQYF.

This clonotype was recorded at least ten times. For the CDR3, the DNA is TGTGCCAGCAGTCCTGACACGCTCTATAATTCACCCCTCCACTTT. This codes for CASSPDTLYNSPLHF. The chain links TRBV12-3 or TRBV12-4 to TRBJ1-6; D is unclear. There are 15 residues in the CDR3. Trimming pared 5 bases from V and 3 bases from J, leaving 11 bases between.

In DNA form, the CDR3 reads TGTGCCAGCAGCCAAGGCGGGTTTCCCCGAAAAAACATTCAGTACTTC. Its protein product is CASSQGGFPRKNIQYF. This sequence joins TRBV3-1 and TRBJ2-4, with D perhaps TRBD2 (5 bases). V was clipped by 1 base and J by 4 bases, with 14 bases between them. The CDR3 spans 16 residues. CDR1 and CDR2 from the germline V gene are LGHDT and YNNKEL (reference sequence).